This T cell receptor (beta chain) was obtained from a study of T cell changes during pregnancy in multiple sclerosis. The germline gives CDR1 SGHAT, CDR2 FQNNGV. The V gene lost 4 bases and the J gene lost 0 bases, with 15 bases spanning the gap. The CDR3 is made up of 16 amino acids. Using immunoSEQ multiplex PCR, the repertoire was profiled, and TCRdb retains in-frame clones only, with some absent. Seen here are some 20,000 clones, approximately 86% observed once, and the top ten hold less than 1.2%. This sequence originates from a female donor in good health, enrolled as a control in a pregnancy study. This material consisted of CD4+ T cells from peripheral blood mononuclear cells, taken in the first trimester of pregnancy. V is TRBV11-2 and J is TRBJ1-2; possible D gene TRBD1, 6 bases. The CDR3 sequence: CASSSHKQGPNYGYTF. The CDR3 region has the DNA TGTGCCAGCAGCTCCCACAAACAGGGCCCTAACTATGGCTACACCTTC.